Below are 27 T cell receptor beta chains sequenced from a single sample in a study of shared clonotypes between healthy human individuals. TCRdb's table, derived via immunoSEQ multiplex PCR, lists solely in-frame clones and lacks some. In the table there are 2,500,000 or so clones, more than 85% of which are singletons. The specimen sequenced was naive CD4+ T cells from PBMCs. Subset noted: CD45RA+ positively selected. These TCRs come from a man aged 18 to 30 in good health. Some clones in this sample may be carry-over from other donors' samples.

V gene TRBV14 combines with J gene TRBJ2-5, with D perhaps TRBD1 (6 bases). V gave up 4 bases and J gave up 4 bases, with 10 bases separating them. Germline CDR1 SGHDN, CDR2 FVKESK. The CDR3 runs to 13 residues. The CDR3 here is CASSREQGETQYF. CDR3 bases: TGTGCCAGCAGCCGTGAACAGGGAGAGACCCAGTACTTC.

The rearrangement links TRBV5-1 to TRBJ1-4; D perhaps matches TRBD1 (6 bases). The CDR3 consists of 15 residues. CDR1 is SGHRS and CDR2 is YFSETQ in the germline V gene. V was cut by 4 bases and J by 8 bases, with 18 bases left in between. The DNA for the CDR3 is TGCGCCAGCAGCCTATCGACAGGTTTACAAGAAAAACTGTTTTTT. Its translation: CASSLSTGLQEKLFF.

In the case of this clone: The limits of the CDR3 on the DNA are not certain, so only TCRdb's listed CDR3 is given. The CDR3 is CASSSSGTSYEQYF. V usage is TRBV28 and J usage is TRBJ2-7; TRBD2 is the table's D call and was not checked against the DNA. The germline CDR1 and CDR2 sequences are MDHEN and SYDVKM. The CDR3 is 14 amino acids in total, end residues counted.

The chain joins TRBV7-9 to TRBJ2-7, with 7 bases that match TRBD1. The junction had 11 bases not matched to a gene; V was cut back by 5 bases and J by 4 bases. Germline CDR1 and CDR2: SEHNR and FQNEAQ (reference sequence). This CDR3 region has 15 residues. The CDR3: CASSPTDRDRYEQYF. The DNA of the CDR3 is TGTGCCAGCAGCCCAACAGACAGGGATCGGTACGAGCAGTACTTC.

The rearrangement joins TRBV7-2 to TRBJ1-2; unclear D gene. The CDR3 length is 14 residues. Germline-derived CDR1 and CDR2 are SGHTA and FQGNSA. V dropped 5 bases and J dropped 8 bases, with 18 bases sitting between them. The CDR3 region is CASSPAAGQRGYTF. CDR3 nucleotide sequence: TGTGCCAGCAGCCCGGCGGCTGGGCAGAGAGGCTACACCTTC. Using reference TRBV7-2 and TRBJ1-2 for the parts outside the CDR3, the full variable domain is GAGVSQSPSNKVTEKGKDVELRCDPISGHTALYWYRQSLGQGLEFLIYFQGNSAPDKSGLPSDRFSAERTGGSVSTLTIQRTQQEDSAVYLCASSPAAGQRGYTFGSGTRLTVV.

The CDR3 nucleotides read TGTGCCAGCAGCCTGAAACGCACTCCGGGGGAGCTGTTTTTT. Residues: CASSLKRTPGELFF. The genes are TRBV7-8 and TRBJ2-2, with unresolved D. The CDR3 contains 14 residues. With 5 bases removed from V and 8 bases from J, the gap between germline ends came to 15 bases. The V gene's germline CDR1 is SGHVS and CDR2 FQNEAQ.

The chain has TRBV28 and TRBJ1-2; the match to TRBD1 covers 7 bases. The ends lost 11 bases at V and 8 bases at J; junction bases unmatched: 14. The CDR3 runs 13 residues. Germline assignment: CDR1 MDHEN and CDR2 SYDVKM. The CDR3 loop reads CAAWTGAFLGYTF. DNA for the CDR3: TGTGCCGCCTGGACAGGAGCTTTTCTCGGCTACACCTTC.

CDR3 in amino acids: CASSILGITGELFF. CDR3 nucleotide sequence: TGTGCCAGTAGTATCTTGGGGATCACCGGGGAGCTGTTTTTT. The chain employs TRBV19 and TRBJ2-2; D is undetermined. The germline V gene encodes CDR1 LNHDA and CDR2 SQIVND (reference sequence). Trimming took 3 bases from V and 4 from J, leaving 9 bases between them. The CDR3 is 14 residues long.

The chain couples TRBV6-1 to TRBJ2-1; D is ambiguous. The germline V gene has CDR1 MNHNS and CDR2 SASEGT. The germline V and J ends were trimmed by 8 bases and 7 bases, with 12 bases remaining between them. The CDR3 sequence is 12 residues long. The CDR3: CASWGSNNEQFF. CDR3 coding DNA: TGTGCCAGCTGGGGTAGTAATAATGAGCAGTTCTTC.

The J gene is TRBJ2-7, the V gene TRBV28, with 12 positions matching TRBD1. Germline V lookup: CDR1 MDHEN, CDR2 SYDVKM. The V segment lost 6 bases and the J segment 5 bases; nucleotides outside the gene matches: 8. This CDR3 is 15 amino acids long. CDR3 nucleotides: TGTGCCAGCAGCGGCCGGGACAGGGGGCAAGACGAGCAGTACTTC. As protein: CASSGRDRGQDEQYF.

About this clone itself: The same CDR3 can be traced to other DNA sequences in this sample. The rearrangement joins TRBV27 to TRBJ1-3, with 8 bases aligning to TRBD1. Per the germline V gene, CDR1 is MNHEY and CDR2 is SMNVEV (reference sequence). V lost 7 bases, J lost 0 bases, and 2 bases stayed unmatched. This CDR3 is built from 14 residues. The chain's CDR3 is CASKGQGSGNTIYF. The CDR3 DNA sequence: TGTGCCAGCAAAGGACAGGGCTCTGGAAACACCATATATTTT.

This chain links TRBV4-3 with TRBJ2-3, with 8 bases matching TRBD2. The germline V gene encodes CDR1 LGHNA and CDR2 YSLEER. The length of the CDR3 is 16 residues. Unmatched junction bases numbered 2, after V lost 0 bases and J lost 0 bases. The CDR3 here is CASSQEPSGSTDTQYF. The CDR3 DNA is TGCGCCAGCAGCCAAGAGCCTAGCGGGAGCACAGATACGCAGTATTTT.

This clone was picked up one time. The sample has other DNA sequences that encode this CDR3 too. The J gene is TRBJ2-3, the V gene TRBV7-9, with D maybe TRBD1 (5 bases). This CDR3 has 14 amino acids. The germline V and J ends were trimmed by 5 bases and 1 base, with 10 bases remaining between them. Germline V gene data show CDR1 as SEHNR and CDR2 as FQNEAQ (reference sequence). The CDR3: CASSPGSGTDTQYF. CDR3 bases: TGTGCCAGCAGCCCAGGGTCGGGCACAGATACGCAGTATTTT.

The rearrangement joins TRBV28 to TRBJ2-1; no clear D. Germline values: CDR1 MDHEN, CDR2 SYDVKM. This CDR3 has 14 residues. V was cut by 7 bases and J by 4 bases, with 14 bases left in between. The CDR3 DNA sequence: TGTGCCAGCAAGGGTGATGCACAATACAATGAGCAGTTCTTC. This gives the protein CASKGDAQYNEQFF.

In regard to this clone: Other DNA sequences in this sample translate to the same CDR3. This chain connects TRBV9 to TRBJ2-6; D ambiguous. Per the germline V gene, CDR1 is SGDLS and CDR2 is YYNGEE. CDR3 length: 14 amino acids. The V end was cut by 1 base, the J end by 1 base, with 3 bases between. The CDR3 DNA is TGTGCCAGCAGCGTACTGTCTGGGGCCAACGTCCTGACTTTC. This encodes CASSVLSGANVLTF.

This sequence joins TRBV29-1 and TRBJ1-1, with D possibly TRBD1 on 5 matching bases. CDR1 and CDR2 (germline): SQVTM, ANQGSEA. The CDR3 length is 15 residues. Trimming took off 1 base at V and 1 base at J, with 13 bases between the two ends. The CDR3 DNA reads as TGCAGCGTTGAAGGGGGCGCGATTCGGAACACTGAAGCTTTCTTT. This codes for CSVEGGAIRNTEAFF.

The CDR3 DNA follows: TGCGCCAGCAGCCATTACTCCTACGAGCAGTACTTC. Translated: CASSHYSYEQYF. This chain links TRBV4-1 with TRBJ2-7; D is ambiguous. Trimming left V 3 bases short and J 0 bases short, with 3 bases between. Germline CDR1 MGHRA, CDR2 YSYEKL. This CDR3 has 12 residues.

V usage is TRBV19 and J usage is TRBJ1-2, with 8 bases that match TRBD1. The junction had 4 bases not matched to a gene; V was cut back by 6 bases and J by 4 bases. The CDR3 loop spans 13 amino acids. The germline CDR1 and CDR2 sequences are LNHDA and SQIVND (reference sequence). This CDR3 reads CASSQGALYGYTF. As DNA, the CDR3 is TGTGCCAGTAGCCAGGGGGCCCTCTATGGCTACACCTTC.

The chain uses TRBV29-1 and TRBJ2-1, with 9 bases that match TRBD2. Germline V gene sequence: CDR1 SQVTM, CDR2 ANQGSEA. V dropped 4 bases and J dropped 2; count of bases not matched to a gene: 3. This CDR3 comprises 14 residues. The CDR3 sequence: CSVVSGRPYNEQFF. Here the CDR3 DNA reads TGCAGCGTTGTAAGCGGGAGGCCCTACAATGAGCAGTTCTTC.

CDR3: CASSVGRGTGTNEKLFF. Here the CDR3 DNA reads TGTGCCAGCAGCGTAGGGAGGGGGACAGGGACTAATGAAAAACTGTTTTTT. The V and J genes are TRBV9 and TRBJ1-4, with 9 positions matching TRBD1. The germline CDR1 and CDR2 sequences are SGDLS and YYNGEE. The CDR3 is made up of 17 amino acids. Losses at the gene ends were 0 bases for V and 2 bases for J; bases not matched to a gene: 5.

The chain joins TRBV5-6 to TRBJ1-1, with D unresolved. The germline CDR1 and CDR2 sequences are SGHDT and YYEEEE. There are 13 residues in the CDR3. Trimming removed 4 bases at V and 2 bases at J, with 9 bases between. The CDR3 DNA sequence: TGTGCCAGCAGCCGCTTTATTAACACTGAAGCTTTCTTT. Residues: CASSRFINTEAFF.

The genes are TRBV9 and TRBJ2-7; 14 bases agree with TRBD2. CDR1 and CDR2 (germline): SGDLS, YYNGEE. The V gene end was trimmed by 3 bases and the J gene end by 5 bases; junction bases not matched to a gene: 4. The CDR3 is 15 residues long. The CDR3 sequence is CASSETSGRAHEQYF. As DNA, the CDR3 is TGTGCCAGCAGCGAGACTAGCGGGAGGGCCCACGAGCAGTACTTC.

The J gene is TRBJ2-5, the V gene TRBV28; TRBD1 agrees at 9 bases. V lost 6 bases and J lost 5; bases outside the gene matches: 7. This CDR3 is 14 amino acids long. Looked up from germline, CDR1 is MDHEN and CDR2 is SYDVKM. For the CDR3, the DNA is TGTGCCAGCAGCCCAGGGACAGGGCGTGAGACCCAGTACTTC. This codes for CASSPGTGRETQYF.

CDR3 coding DNA: TGCGCCAGCAGCCAAGGGGGGACCCCTCCTGGGGCCAACGTCCTGACTTTC. Amino acid sequence: CASSQGGTPPGANVLTF. V gene TRBV4-3 combines with J gene TRBJ2-6; the D gene could be TRBD1 or TRBD2 (5 bases each). The CDR3 contains 17 residues. V lost 1 base, J lost 2 bases, and 12 bases lay in between. CDR1 is LGHNA, CDR2 YSLEER, per germline.

V and J are TRBV28 and TRBJ2-3, with 13 positions matching TRBD2. V dropped 4 bases and J dropped 5; count of bases not matched to a gene: 9. CDR3 length: 17 amino acids. Germline assignment: CDR1 MDHEN and CDR2 SYDVKM. The CDR3 here is CASSSERTSGSRDTQYF. In DNA form, the CDR3 reads TGTGCCAGCAGTTCTGAAAGGACTAGCGGGAGTCGAGATACGCAGTATTTT.

The chain carries TRBV4-2 and TRBJ1-1; no clear D. V was shortened by 2 bases and J by 1 base, with 11 bases between the two germline ends. Germline loops: CDR1 LGHNA, CDR2 YNFKEQ. The CDR3 spans 15 residues. CDR3 region: CASSQFGRGNTEAFF. The CDR3 bases are TGTGCCAGCAGCCAATTTGGTAGAGGGAACACTGAAGCTTTCTTT.

V gene TRBV5-1 combines with J gene TRBJ2-5; D unresolved. The CDR3 extends over 13 amino acids. Trimming pared 0 bases from V and 5 bases from J, leaving 8 bases between. Germline V gene sequence: CDR1 SGHRS, CDR2 YFSETQ. The CDR3 nucleotides read TGCGCCAGCAGCTTGGGCAGGATTGAGACCCAGTACTTC. Its protein product is CASSLGRIETQYF.